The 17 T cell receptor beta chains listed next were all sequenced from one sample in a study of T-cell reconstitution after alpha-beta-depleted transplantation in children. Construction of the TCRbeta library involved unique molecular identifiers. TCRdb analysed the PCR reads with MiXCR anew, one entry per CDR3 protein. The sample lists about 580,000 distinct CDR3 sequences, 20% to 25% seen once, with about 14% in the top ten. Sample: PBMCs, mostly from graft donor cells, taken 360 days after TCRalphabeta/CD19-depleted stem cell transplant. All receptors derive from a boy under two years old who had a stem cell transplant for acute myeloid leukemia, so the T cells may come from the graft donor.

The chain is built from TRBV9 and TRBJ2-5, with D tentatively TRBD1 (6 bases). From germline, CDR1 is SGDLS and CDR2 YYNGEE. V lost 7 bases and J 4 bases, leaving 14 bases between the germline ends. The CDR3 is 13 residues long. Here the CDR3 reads CASSGVMGETQYF. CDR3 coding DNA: TGTGCCAGCTCAGGGGTTATGGGAGAGACCCAGTACTTC. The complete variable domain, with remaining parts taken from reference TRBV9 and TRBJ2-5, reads DSGVTQTPKHLITATGQRVTLRCSPRSGDLSVYWYQQSLDQGLQFLIQYYNGEERAKGNILERFSAQQFPDLHSELNLSSLELGDSALYFCASSGVMGETQYFGPGTRLLVL.

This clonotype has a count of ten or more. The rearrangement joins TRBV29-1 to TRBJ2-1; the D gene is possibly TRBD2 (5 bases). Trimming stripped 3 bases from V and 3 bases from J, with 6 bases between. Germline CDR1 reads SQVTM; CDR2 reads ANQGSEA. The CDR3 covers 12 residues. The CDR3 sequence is CSVEAGYNEQFF. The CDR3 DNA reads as TGCAGCGTTGAGGCGGGCTACAATGAGCAGTTCTTC.

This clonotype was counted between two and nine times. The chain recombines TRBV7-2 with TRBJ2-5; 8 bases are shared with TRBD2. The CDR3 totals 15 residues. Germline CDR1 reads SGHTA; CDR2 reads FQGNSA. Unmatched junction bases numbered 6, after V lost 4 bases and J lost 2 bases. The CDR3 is CASSSQRGLQETQYF. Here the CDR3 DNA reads TGTGCCAGCAGCTCCCAGCGGGGGTTACAAGAGACCCAGTACTTC. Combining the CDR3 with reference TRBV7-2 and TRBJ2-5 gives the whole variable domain GAGVSQSPSNKVTEKGKDVELRCDPISGHTALYWYRQSLGQGLEFLIYFQGNSAPDKSGLPSDRFSAERTGGSVSTLTIQRTQQEDSAVYLCASSSQRGLQETQYFGPGTRLLVL.

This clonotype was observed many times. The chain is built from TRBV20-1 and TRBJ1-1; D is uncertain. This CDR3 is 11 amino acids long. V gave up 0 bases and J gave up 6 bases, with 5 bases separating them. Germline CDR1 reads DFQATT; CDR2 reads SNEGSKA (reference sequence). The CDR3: CSARDRPEAFF. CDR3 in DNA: TGCAGTGCTAGAGACAGGCCTGAAGCTTTCTTT.

CDR3 region: CAISGGGGSSYNEQFF. The CDR3 coding sequence is TGTGCCATCAGTGGAGGCGGGGGGAGCTCCTACAATGAGCAGTTCTTC. The genes are TRBV10-3 and TRBJ2-1, with 8 bases identical to TRBD2. Trimming removed 4 bases from V and 0 bases from J; junction bases left unmatched: 5. CDR3 length: 16 residues. Germline V gene lookup returns CDR1 ENHRY and CDR2 SYGVKD.

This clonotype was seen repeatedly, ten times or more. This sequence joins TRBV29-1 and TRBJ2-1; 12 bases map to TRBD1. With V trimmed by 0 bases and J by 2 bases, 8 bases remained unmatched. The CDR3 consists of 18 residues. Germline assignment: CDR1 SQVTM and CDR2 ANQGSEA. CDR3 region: CSVEDFRGTGGAYNEQFF. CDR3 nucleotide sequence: TGCAGCGTTGAAGATTTCAGAGGGACAGGGGGCGCCTACAATGAGCAGTTCTTC.

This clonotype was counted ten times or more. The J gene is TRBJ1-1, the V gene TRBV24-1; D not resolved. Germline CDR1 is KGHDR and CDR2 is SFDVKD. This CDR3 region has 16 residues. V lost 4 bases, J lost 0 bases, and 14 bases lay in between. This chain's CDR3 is CATSEAGSVMNTEAFF. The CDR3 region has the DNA TGTGCCACCAGTGAGGCCGGCAGTGTCATGAACACTGAAGCTTTCTTT.

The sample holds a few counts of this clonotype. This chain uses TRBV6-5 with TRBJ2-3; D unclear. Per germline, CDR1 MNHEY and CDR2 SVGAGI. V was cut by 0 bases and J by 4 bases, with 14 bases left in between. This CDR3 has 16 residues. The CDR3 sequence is CASSYSSQVVADTQYF. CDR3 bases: TGTGCCAGCAGTTACTCAAGCCAGGTTGTCGCAGATACGCAGTATTTT.

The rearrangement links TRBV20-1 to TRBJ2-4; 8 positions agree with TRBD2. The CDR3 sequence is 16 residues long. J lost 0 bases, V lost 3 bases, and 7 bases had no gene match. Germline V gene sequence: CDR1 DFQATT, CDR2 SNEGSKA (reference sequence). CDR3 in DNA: TGCAGTGCTAGGGCGCTAGCGGGTTTAGCCAAAAACATTCAGTACTTC. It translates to CSARALAGLAKNIQYF.

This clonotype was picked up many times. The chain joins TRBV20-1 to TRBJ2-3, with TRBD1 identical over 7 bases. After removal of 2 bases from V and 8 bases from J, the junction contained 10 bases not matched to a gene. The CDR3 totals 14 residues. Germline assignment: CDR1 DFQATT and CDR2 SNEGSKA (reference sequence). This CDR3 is CSARLGTVEGTQYF. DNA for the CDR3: TGCAGTGCTAGATTGGGGACAGTCGAGGGTACGCAGTATTTT.

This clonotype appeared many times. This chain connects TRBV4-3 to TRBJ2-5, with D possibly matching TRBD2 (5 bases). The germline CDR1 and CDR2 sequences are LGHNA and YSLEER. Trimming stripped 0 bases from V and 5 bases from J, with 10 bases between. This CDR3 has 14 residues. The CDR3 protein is CASSQDEDWETQYF. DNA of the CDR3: TGCGCCAGCAGCCAAGATGAGGACTGGGAGACCCAGTACTTC.

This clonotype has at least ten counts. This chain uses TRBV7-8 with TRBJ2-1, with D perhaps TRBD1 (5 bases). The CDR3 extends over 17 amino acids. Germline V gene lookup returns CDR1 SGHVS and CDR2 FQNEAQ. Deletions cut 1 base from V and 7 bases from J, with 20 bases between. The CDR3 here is CASSLVIKGPLGNEQFF. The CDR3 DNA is TGTGCCAGCAGCTTAGTAATCAAGGGGCCGCTCGGTAATGAGCAGTTCTTC.

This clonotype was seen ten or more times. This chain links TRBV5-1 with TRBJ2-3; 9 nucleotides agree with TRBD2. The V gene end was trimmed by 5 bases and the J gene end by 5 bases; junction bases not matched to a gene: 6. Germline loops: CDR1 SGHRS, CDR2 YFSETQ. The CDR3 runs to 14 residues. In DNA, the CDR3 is TGCGCCAGCAGACCTAGCGGGGATTTAGATACGCAGTATTTT. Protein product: CASRPSGDLDTQYF. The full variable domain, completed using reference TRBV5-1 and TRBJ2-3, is KAGVTQTPRYLIKTRGQQVTLSCSPISGHRSVSWYQQTPGQGLQFLFEYFSETQRNKGNFPGRFSGRQFSNSRSEMNVSTLELGDSALYLCASRPSGDLDTQYFGPGTRLTVL.

The CDR3 is CASSLARTGLHTDTQYF. DNA for the CDR3: TGTGCCAGCAGCTTGGCACGGACAGGACTTCACACAGATACGCAGTATTTT. The V and J genes are TRBV5-5 and TRBJ2-3, with 7 nucleotides matching TRBD1. The V gene end was trimmed by 0 bases and the J gene end by 2 bases; junction bases not matched to a gene: 9. There are 17 residues in the CDR3. Germline V gives CDR1 SGHKS, CDR2 YYEKEE (reference sequence).

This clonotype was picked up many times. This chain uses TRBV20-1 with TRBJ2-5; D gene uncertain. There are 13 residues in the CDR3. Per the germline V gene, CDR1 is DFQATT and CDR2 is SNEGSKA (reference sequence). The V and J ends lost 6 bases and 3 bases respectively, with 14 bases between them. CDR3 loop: CSAARPQKETQYF. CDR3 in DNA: TGCAGTGCCGCCCGTCCACAGAAAGAGACCCAGTACTTC.

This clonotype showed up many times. This CDR3 reads CASSLYGGAHEQYF. CDR3 nucleotide sequence: TGTGCCAGCAGCTTATACGGGGGGGCCCACGAGCAGTACTTC. The chain joins TRBV11-1 to TRBJ2-7; 8 bases map to TRBD2. V shed 2 bases, J shed 5 bases, and the junction held 5 bases outside the gene matches. CDR3 size: 14 residues. Looked up from germline, CDR1 is SGHAT and CDR2 is FQDESV (reference sequence).

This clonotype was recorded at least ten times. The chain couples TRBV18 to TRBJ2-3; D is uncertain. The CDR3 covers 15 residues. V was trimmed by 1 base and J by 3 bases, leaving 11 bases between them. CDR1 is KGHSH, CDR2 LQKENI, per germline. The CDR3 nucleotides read TGTGCCAGCTCACCACAGGGTATCGAAACAGATACGCAGTATTTT. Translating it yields CASSPQGIETDTQYF.